Following are 27 T cell receptor beta chains from one sample sequenced in a study of Ad26.COV2.S vaccination and SARS-CoV-2 variants (dated by TCRdb to about 2021). What the treatment or condition label conveys for this sample: roughly 19 received Ad26.COV2.S at low or high dose, single or two shots; 5 received placebo; per-sample allocation not given. Repertoires of vaccine and placebo recipients were sequenced from samples taken on day 63 after the first injection. The method was the immunoSEQ multiplex PCR assay. What TCRdb holds here is the immuneACCESS table cut down to in-frame rearrangements. Part of the clones is not present; checked against another copy, under half of the missing clones reflect an unresolved V gene, and the others are unexplained. Counted in this sample were approximately 250,000 clones; around nine tenths of them appeared once. The ten largest clones represent less than 3.5% of the sample.

Source: peripheral blood, taken in a trial of Ad26.COV2.S vaccine versus placebo. The source of these receptors is a person aged 18-65 years who received the Ad26.COV2.S COVID-19 vaccine or a placebo.

This clone appeared a few times. The CDR3 protein is CASSLIVTNYGYTF. DNA of the CDR3: TGTGCCAGCAGCTTAATTGTCACAAACTATGGCTACACCTTC. The chain recombines TRBV7-9 with TRBJ1-2; D ambiguous. Germline V gene lookup returns CDR1 SEHNR and CDR2 FQNEAQ (reference sequence). V was shortened by 2 bases and J by 2 bases, with 9 bases between the two germline ends. This CDR3 contains 14 residues.

This clone showed up just once. V gene TRBV30 combines with J gene TRBJ1-1; 10 bases are shared with TRBD1. This CDR3 is built from 9 residues. Germline V gene lookup returns CDR1 GTSNPN and CDR2 SVGIG (reference sequence). The CDR3 loop is CALDRGAFF. Here the CDR3 DNA reads TGTGCGTTGGACAGGGGGGCTTTCTTT.

The gene calls are TRBV7-8 and TRBJ2-1; D remains ambiguous. V was trimmed by 5 bases and J by 2 bases, leaving 16 bases between them. The CDR3 totals 16 residues. Germline-derived CDR1 and CDR2 are SGHVS and FQNEAQ. CDR3 DNA: TGTGCCAGCAGCGCAGCGACCCCTGGACCCTACAATGAGCAGTTCTTC. As protein: CASSAATPGPYNEQFF.

This clone was found once. This rearrangement joins TRBV10-3 to TRBJ1-1; D is possibly TRBD1 (6 bases). Trimming removed 6 bases at V and 3 bases at J, with 17 bases between. CDR3 length: 15 residues. Germline assignment: CDR1 ENHRY and CDR2 SYGVKD. This CDR3 is CAISLAPPGDTEAFF. The DNA of the CDR3 is TGTGCCATCAGCTTGGCTCCCCCAGGGGACACTGAAGCTTTCTTT.

This chain uses TRBV12-3 or TRBV12-4 with TRBJ1-1, with no clear D. This CDR3 is 13 amino acids long. Trimming took off 7 bases at V and 0 bases at J, with 9 bases between the two ends. CDR3 DNA: TGTGCCAGCAAGAGTCTACTGAACACTGAAGCTTTCTTT. Protein sequence: CASKSLLNTEAFF.

The J gene is TRBJ1-3, the V gene TRBV7-6; D perhaps matches TRBD1 (6 bases). The germline V gene has CDR1 SGHVS and CDR2 FNYEAQ. V dropped 4 bases and J dropped 4 bases, with 20 bases sitting between them. This CDR3 contains 17 residues. CDR3 sequence: CASSSPIGPGAGNTIYF. The CDR3 DNA reads as TGTGCCAGCAGCTCTCCAATAGGGCCAGGGGCCGGAAACACCATATATTTT.

V gene TRBV7-9 combines with J gene TRBJ1-2, with TRBD1 as a possible D gene (6 bases). Germline CDR1 is SEHNR and CDR2 is FQNEAQ (reference sequence). Trimming pared 11 bases from V and 0 bases from J, leaving 13 bases between. The CDR3 is made up of 13 amino acids. CDR3 nucleotide sequence: TGTGCCGGCGAGGCAGGGGCTAACTATGGCTACACCTTC. Protein product: CAGEAGANYGYTF.

The CDR3 is CASSLATTSGTDTQYF. In DNA, the CDR3 is TGTGCCAGCAGCTTGGCTACGACTAGCGGCACAGATACGCAGTATTTT. This chain connects TRBV5-6 to TRBJ2-3; the match to TRBD2 covers 8 bases. The germline CDR1 and CDR2 sequences are SGHDT and YYEEEE. There are 16 residues in the CDR3. Trimming removed 0 bases from V and 1 base from J; junction bases left unmatched: 4.

The chain is built from TRBV7-6 and TRBJ2-2, with unresolved D. Looked up from germline, CDR1 is SGHVS and CDR2 is FNYEAQ. The CDR3 totals 12 residues. The V gene lost 3 bases and the J gene lost 4 bases, with 3 bases spanning the gap. The CDR3 DNA reads TGTGCCAGCAGCTTCTCCACCGGGGAGCTGTTTTTT. Translating it yields CASSFSTGELFF.

CDR3 sequence: CAWSVQGPYEQYF. The CDR3 region has the DNA TGTGCCTGGAGTGTTCAGGGACCCTACGAGCAGTACTTC. This rearrangement joins TRBV30 to TRBJ2-7; tentatively, D is TRBD1 or TRBD2 (5 bases each). CDR1 and CDR2 (germline): GTSNPN, SVGIG (reference sequence). V was clipped by 0 bases and J by 2 bases, with 8 bases between them. The CDR3 has 13 amino acids.

J is TRBJ2-1 and V is TRBV7-9; TRBD2 matches 7 bases. Germline CDR1 reads SEHNR; CDR2 reads FQNEAQ (reference sequence). J lost 3 bases, V lost 7 bases, and 12 bases had no gene match. The CDR3 consists of 16 residues. CDR3 amino acids: CASKAPSGKDYNEQFF. As DNA, the CDR3 is TGTGCCAGCAAGGCCCCTAGCGGTAAAGACTACAATGAGCAGTTCTTC.

The chain recombines TRBV10-3 with TRBJ2-1; D not resolved. The CDR3 spans 12 residues. Trimming removed 6 bases at V and 4 bases at J, with 7 bases between. CDR1 and CDR2 from the germline V gene are ENHRY and SYGVKD. In nucleotides, the CDR3 is TGTGCCATCAGGAGGCTATACAATGAGCAGTTCTTC. Translating gives CAIRRLYNEQFF.

The chain uses TRBV7-2 and TRBJ2-1; 7 bases line up with TRBD2. The CDR3 sequence is 15 residues long. Germline trimming cut 0 bases from V and 4 bases from J; bases unmatched to any gene: 3. Per germline, CDR1 SGHTA and CDR2 FQGNSA. CDR3 sequence (DNA): TGTGCCAGCAGCTTAGCGCCTAGCGGATACAATGAGCAGTTCTTC. Translated, it gives CASSLAPSGYNEQFF.

The J gene is TRBJ1-2, the V gene TRBV5-4; D is unresolved. Germline V gives CDR1 SGHNT, CDR2 YYREEE (reference sequence). CDR3 length equals 13 residues. V dropped 0 bases and J dropped 8 bases, with 11 bases sitting between them. The CDR3 loop reads CASSLELARGYTF. CDR3 bases: TGTGCCAGCAGCTTGGAGCTGGCGCGCGGCTACACCTTC.

This chain links TRBV12-3 or TRBV12-4 with TRBJ2-7, with 10 bases aligning to TRBD1. This CDR3 has 13 amino acids. The V segment lost 5 bases and the J segment 6 bases; nucleotides outside the gene matches: 4. CDR3 sequence reads: CASSQRDRGEQYF. The CDR3 nucleotides are TGTGCCAGCAGTCAGCGGGACAGGGGCGAGCAGTACTTC.

The gene calls are TRBV7-2 and TRBJ2-1; 7 nucleotides line up with TRBD2. Germline loops: CDR1 SGHTA, CDR2 FQGNSA. Trimming cost V 6 bases and J 2 bases; bases outside gene matches: 4. The CDR3 covers 14 residues. The CDR3 loop is CASRRESTYNEQFF. Written as DNA, the CDR3 is TGTGCCAGCAGGCGGGAGTCTACCTACAATGAGCAGTTCTTC. The full variable domain, completed using reference TRBV7-2 and TRBJ2-1, is GAGVSQSPSNKVTEKGKDVELRCDPISGHTALYWYRQSLGQGLEFLIYFQGNSAPDKSGLPSDRFSAERTGGSVSTLTIQRTQQEDSAVYLCASRRESTYNEQFFGPGTRLTVL.

V and J are TRBV12-3 or TRBV12-4 and TRBJ2-3, with TRBD2 matching 14 bases. Germline trimming cut 10 bases from V and 11 bases from J; bases unmatched to any gene: 8. This CDR3 has 13 amino acids. In DNA, the CDR3 is TGTGCCACACGACTAGCGGGGGGGAGGGAGCAGTATTTT. This translates into CATRLAGGREQYF.

This chain joins TRBV7-3 and TRBJ2-2; D gene unclear. V dropped 0 bases and J dropped 8 bases, with 16 bases sitting between them. The CDR3 runs to 16 residues. Germline lookup yields CDR1 SGHTA and CDR2 FQGTGA. CDR3 sequence: CASSLTKPPGKGELFF. The CDR3 coding sequence is TGTGCCAGCAGCTTAACAAAACCTCCGGGTAAAGGGGAGCTGTTTTTT.

Note on this clone: This sample also contains other DNA sequences that code for the same CDR3. The chain carries TRBV6-2 or TRBV6-3 and TRBJ1-1; weak D call: TRBD1 (6 bases). Looked up from germline, CDR1 is MNHEY and CDR2 is SVGEGT. The CDR3 totals 14 residues. V lost 4 bases and J lost 1, with 10 bases in between. The CDR3 DNA sequence: TGTGCCAGCAGTTTCGGACAGAAGAACACTGAAGCTTTCTTT. Residues: CASSFGQKNTEAFF.

In DNA form, the CDR3 reads TGTGCCACCAGTGGTGGGACTAGCGAGTTGGAGACCCAGTACTTC. Its protein is CATSGGTSELETQYF. The chain links TRBV24-1 to TRBJ2-5; 10 bases map to TRBD2. The CDR3 extends over 15 amino acids. The V gene end was trimmed by 5 bases and the J gene end by 5 bases; junction bases not matched to a gene: 7. Germline values: CDR1 KGHDR, CDR2 SFDVKD.

V and J are TRBV7-9 and TRBJ1-5, with D unclear. CDR3 length: 18 amino acids. Trimming took 5 bases from V and 4 from J, leaving 24 bases between them. Germline-derived CDR1 and CDR2 are SEHNR and FQNEAQ (reference sequence). The CDR3 coding sequence is TGTGCCAGCAGCCCCGCCCTCGGTACGAGCAGAGATAATCAGCCCCAGCATTTT. It translates to CASSPALGTSRDNQPQHF. Combining the CDR3 with reference TRBV7-9 and TRBJ1-5 gives the whole variable domain DTGVSQNPRHKITKRGQNVTFRCDPISEHNRLYWYRQTLGQGPEFLTYFQNEAQLEKSRLLSDRFSAERPKGSFSTLEIQRTEQGDSAMYLCASSPALGTSRDNQPQHFGDGTRLSIL.

This clone was found once. The rearrangement links TRBV12-3 or TRBV12-4 to TRBJ1-2; 8 nucleotides match TRBD1. V was pared by 5 bases and J by 7 bases, with 6 bases of the junction left unmatched. The CDR3 loop spans 13 amino acids. The CDR3 nucleotides read TGTGCCAGCAGTCTTCAGGGGGCGGGTGGCTACACCTTC. Translation: CASSLQGAGGYTF.

V is TRBV4-3 and J is TRBJ1-1, with TRBD1 identical over 10 bases. Germline V CDR1 and CDR2: LGHNA, YSLEER. V trimming: 4 bases; J trimming: 1 base; junction bases outside the gene matches: 9. There are 17 residues in the CDR3. The CDR3, as DNA: TGCGCCAGCAGCCCCGATCGGGACAGGGGTGGGAACACTGAAGCTTTCTTT. It is translated as CASSPDRDRGGNTEAFF.

J is TRBJ1-2 and V is TRBV3-1 (or the pseudogene TRBV3-2), with 9 bases lining up with TRBD1. V dropped 1 base and J dropped 8; count of bases not matched to a gene: 8. Germline CDR1 and CDR2: LGHDT and YNNKEL (reference sequence). The CDR3 consists of 15 residues. CDR3 residues: CASSQAYGTGQGYTF. The CDR3 nucleotides are TGTGCCAGCAGCCAAGCCTACGGGACAGGGCAGGGCTACACCTTC.

CDR3 region: CASSLDPGQGEQYF. The CDR3 bases are TGCGCCAGCAGCTTGGATCCCGGACAGGGCGAGCAGTACTTC. V is TRBV5-1 and J is TRBJ2-7; 8 positions match TRBD1. V was pared by 0 bases and J by 6 bases, with 5 bases of the junction left unmatched. The germline CDR1 and CDR2 sequences are SGHRS and YFSETQ. The CDR3 covers 14 residues.

The genes are TRBV7-2 and TRBJ1-1; 9 nucleotides agree with TRBD1. The length of the CDR3 is 14 residues. Germline CDR1 SGHTA, CDR2 FQGNSA. V gave up 6 bases and J gave up 8 bases; unmatched junction bases: 10. The CDR3 region is CASRTGGGRGEAFF. The CDR3 DNA is TGTGCCAGCAGAACAGGGGGCGGGCGCGGAGAAGCTTTCTTT.

V gene TRBV19 combines with J gene TRBJ2-7, with D unclear. The CDR3 runs to 11 residues. The V gene lost 10 bases and the J gene lost 4 bases, with 11 bases spanning the gap. The germline gives CDR1 LNHDA, CDR2 SQIVND (reference sequence). CDR3 DNA: TGTGCCACTTCGGGCCGATACGAGCAGTACTTC. Protein product: CATSGRYEQYF.